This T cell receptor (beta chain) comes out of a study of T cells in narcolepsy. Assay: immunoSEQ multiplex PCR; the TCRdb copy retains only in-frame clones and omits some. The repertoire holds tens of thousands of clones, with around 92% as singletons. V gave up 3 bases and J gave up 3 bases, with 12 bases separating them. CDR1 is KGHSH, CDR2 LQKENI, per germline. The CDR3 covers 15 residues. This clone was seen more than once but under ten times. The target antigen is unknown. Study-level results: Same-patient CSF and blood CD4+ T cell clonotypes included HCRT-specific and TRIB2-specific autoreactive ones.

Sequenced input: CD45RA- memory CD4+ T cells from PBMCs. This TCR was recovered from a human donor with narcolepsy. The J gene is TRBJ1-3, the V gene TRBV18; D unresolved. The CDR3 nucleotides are TGTGCCAGCTCACCCCTCTTGGCAGATGGAAACACCATATATTTT. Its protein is CASSPLLADGNTIYF.